The present T cell receptor beta chain was sequenced within a study of graft-versus-host responses after intestinal transplantation. Study-level information: Each recipient received anti-thymocyte globulin induction, then tacrolimus and steroids for roughly 3 years.

Only in-frame clones appear in the TCRdb table, and some are missing; sequencing was by immunoSEQ multiplex PCR. Of tens of thousands of clones detected, 75% to 95% appear once; the ten largest clones hold approximately 0.32%. On this clone: Antigen unknown.

The CDR3 consists of 14 residues. Germline CDR1 and CDR2: SGHAT and FQNNGV. Trimming at V came to 3 bases and at J to 6 bases, leaving 5 bases not matched to a gene. The TCR was taken from a human donor who was the organ donor for an intestinal transplant. This chain connects TRBV11-2 to TRBJ2-1, with 7 nucleotides matching TRBD1. The sample was unstimulated CD4+ T cells sorted from spleen or lymph node cells, taken before transplant. The chain's CDR3 is CASSFFGTANEQFF. The CDR3 region has the DNA TGTGCCAGCAGCTTCTTTGGGACAGCCAATGAGCAGTTCTTC.